This T cell receptor beta chain was recorded in a study of memory B cells and T cells in multiple sclerosis. General observations from the study: Clone-set sizes differed between compartments, so shared clonotype counts needed normalization.

Using immunoSEQ multiplex PCR, the repertoire was profiled, and TCRdb retains in-frame clones only, with some absent. The sample yields 40,000 to 50,000 clones, approximately 80% seen once. Concerning this clone: As yet, its antigen is unknown.

Stimulus-free culture yielded autoproliferating CFSE-dim and non-proliferating CFSE-high T cells, each sequenced separately. Replicate wells were pooled after approximately seven days of stimulus-free culture of 40 million to 65 million CFSE-labeled PBMCs. V was shortened by 4 bases and J by 7 bases, with 22 bases between the two germline ends. The V gene's germline CDR1 is MNHEY and CDR2 SMNVEV (reference sequence). CDR3 length equals 16 residues. This TCR was recovered from a human donor with multiple sclerosis. This chain connects TRBV27 to TRBJ1-1; D may be TRBD1 (6 bases). Sequencing used PBMCs from blood kept in culture. Here the CDR3 DNA reads TGTGCCAGCAGTTCACCCCCCCGGGCAGGGGCGGATGAAGCTTTCTTT. This gives the protein CASSSPPRAGADEAFF.